Each of the 21 T cell receptor beta chains below was sequenced from the same sample in a study of T cell repertoires and Cas9 in healthy adults. Sequencing used immunoSEQ multiplex PCR; TCRdb keeps in-frame clones, though not all of them. This table holds tens of thousands of clones, less than 95% found once. Sequenced sample: CD4+ effector T cells (CD127+, CD25-, CD137-, CD154-) from PBMCs; culture status not recorded. The receptors here all came from a human donor in good health.

The rearrangement uses TRBV18 and TRBJ1-5; D is unresolved. CDR3 length: 13 amino acids. Germline CDR1 is KGHSH and CDR2 is LQKENI. V dropped 5 bases and J dropped 0 bases, with 5 bases sitting between them. The CDR3 sequence is CASSGGSNQPQHF. The CDR3 DNA reads as TGTGCCAGCTCAGGCGGTAGCAATCAGCCCCAGCATTTT.

V gene TRBV27 combines with J gene TRBJ1-1; weak D call: TRBD1 (6 bases). The V gene's germline CDR1 is MNHEY and CDR2 SMNVEV (reference sequence). Trimming shortened V by 11 bases and J by 0 bases, and 13 bases separated the two germline ends. The CDR3 spans 13 residues. The DNA of the CDR3 is TGTGCCTCCGGGGGCTCCCTGAACACTGAAGCTTTCTTT. It yields the protein CASGGSLNTEAFF.

The rearrangement uses TRBV19 and TRBJ2-5; 7 bases are a match to TRBD1. Germline V CDR1 and CDR2: LNHDA, SQIVND (reference sequence). V lost 6 bases and J lost 4; bases outside the gene matches: 5. The CDR3 loop spans 13 amino acids. CDR3 residues: CASRKQGLETQYF. In nucleotides, the CDR3 is TGTGCCAGTAGAAAACAGGGGTTAGAGACCCAGTACTTC.

This chain uses TRBV7-2 with TRBJ2-2; 11 positions agree with TRBD2. Trimming took 0 bases from V and 0 from J; bases not matched to a gene: 3. The CDR3 loop spans 18 amino acids. Germline-derived CDR1 and CDR2 are SGHTA and FQGNSA. This chain's CDR3 is CASSLAETSGANTGELFF. CDR3 sequence (DNA): TGTGCCAGCAGCTTAGCAGAGACTAGCGGGGCGAACACCGGGGAGCTGTTTTTT. The complete variable domain, with remaining parts taken from reference TRBV7-2 and TRBJ2-2, reads GAGVSQSPSNKVTEKGKDVELRCDPISGHTALYWYRQSLGQGLEFLIYFQGNSAPDKSGLPSDRFSAERTGGSVSTLTIQRTQQEDSAVYLCASSLAETSGANTGELFFGEGSRLTVL.

This clone was detected a few times. The CDR3 region has the DNA TGCGCCAGCATCGGGGGGGCCGCAAATGAGCAGTTCTTC. This translates into CASIGGAANEQFF. V and J are TRBV4-1 and TRBJ2-1, with 8 bases matching TRBD2. V shed 7 bases and J 7 bases; nucleotides not matched to a gene: 6. CDR3 length: 13 amino acids. Germline CDR1 MGHRA, CDR2 YSYEKL.

This clone came up a few times. V usage is TRBV30 and J usage is TRBJ2-3; TRBD2 matches at 13 bases. The V and J ends lost 7 bases and 6 bases, in that order; junction bases with no gene match: 4. Germline lookup yields CDR1 GTSNPN and CDR2 SVGIG (reference sequence). This CDR3 contains 13 residues. The CDR3 is CALRTSGGDTQYF. The CDR3 bases are TGTGCCTTACGGACTAGCGGGGGCGATACGCAGTATTTT.

The gene calls are TRBV7-2 and TRBJ2-1; the D is unclear. Germline loops: CDR1 SGHTA, CDR2 FQGNSA. The V gene lost 2 bases and the J gene lost 1 base, with 3 bases spanning the gap. The CDR3 runs 13 residues. The CDR3 nucleotides read TGTGCCAGCAGCTTAAGGTCCTACAATGAGCAGTTCTTC. Translating it yields CASSLRSYNEQFF.

The rearrangement joins TRBV30 to TRBJ1-1, with 7 bases that match TRBD1. Germline-derived CDR1 and CDR2 are GTSNPN and SVGIG (reference sequence). The CDR3 covers 13 residues. V trimming: 5 bases; J trimming: 5 bases; junction bases outside the gene matches: 8. In DNA form, the CDR3 reads TGTGCCTGGGACCAGGGGGTCGGGACTGAAGCTTTCTTT. This gives the protein CAWDQGVGTEAFF.

The V and J genes are TRBV7-2 and TRBJ2-2; the D gene is possibly TRBD2 (6 bases). Germline CDR1 reads SGHTA; CDR2 reads FQGNSA. The CDR3 loop spans 12 amino acids. Trimming pared 5 bases from V and 9 bases from J, leaving 10 bases between. The CDR3 coding sequence is TGTGCCAGCAGCCAGGCGGGGCGGGAGCTGTTTTTT. This sequence encodes CASSQAGRELFF.

The chain carries TRBV27 and TRBJ2-3; 11 bases align to TRBD2. Germline V lookup: CDR1 MNHEY, CDR2 SMNVEV (reference sequence). The V and J ends lost 4 bases and 4 bases, in that order; junction bases with no gene match: 13. There are 18 residues in the CDR3. This CDR3 reads CASSSPLYSGRAPDTQYF. The CDR3 DNA sequence: TGTGCCAGCAGTTCCCCTCTTTATAGCGGGAGGGCCCCAGATACGCAGTATTTT.

The rearrangement links TRBV30 to TRBJ1-2; 9 bases fit TRBD1. The CDR3 runs 14 residues. Germline CDR1 and CDR2: GTSNPN and SVGIG (reference sequence). V trimming: 3 bases; J trimming: 6 bases; junction bases outside the gene matches: 8. The CDR3 DNA is TGTGCCTGGAGAGACCCGGGACAGGGCGATGGCTACACCTTC. Protein: CAWRDPGQGDGYTF.

The V gene is TRBV30, the J gene TRBJ1-6; D is unresolved. This CDR3 region has 16 residues. Trimming left V 6 bases short and J 5 bases short, with 20 bases between. Looked up from germline, CDR1 is GTSNPN and CDR2 is SVGIG (reference sequence). The CDR3, as DNA: TGTGCCTGCCCTGACCGTTTGGGCCAGAATAATTCACCCCTCCACTTT. Protein product: CACPDRLGQNNSPLHF.

The chain recombines TRBV19 with TRBJ1-5, with D possibly matching TRBD1 (6 bases). Trimming took 0 bases from V and 5 from J, leaving 11 bases between them. CDR1 is LNHDA and CDR2 is SQIVND in the germline V gene (reference sequence). The CDR3 totals 15 residues. The CDR3 region is CASSIDGGRDQPQHF. DNA for the CDR3: TGTGCCAGTAGTATAGATGGGGGGCGCGATCAGCCCCAGCATTTT.

Here the CDR3 reads CASSSPGTGEETQYF. CDR3 nucleotide sequence: TGTGCCAGCAGTTCGCCCGGGACAGGGGAAGAGACCCAGTACTTC. V and J are TRBV25-1 and TRBJ2-5, with 10 bases matching TRBD1. With 5 bases clipped from V and 3 bases from J, the junction kept 6 bases outside the gene matches. Per the germline V gene, CDR1 is MGHDK and CDR2 is SYGVNS. The CDR3 is 15 amino acids.

This chain links TRBV5-6 with TRBJ2-2; D may match TRBD1 or TRBD2 (5 bases each). Per germline, CDR1 SGHDT and CDR2 YYEEEE. The CDR3 contains 14 residues. V lost 3 bases, J lost 5 bases, and 11 bases lay in between. CDR3 nucleotide sequence: TGTGCCAGCAGCTGGGAATGGGGGACCGGGGAGCTGTTTTTT. This sequence encodes CASSWEWGTGELFF. Based on the CDR3 plus reference TRBV5-6 and TRBJ2-2, the full variable domain is DAGVTQSPTHLIKTRGQQVTLRCSPKSGHDTVSWYQQALGQGPQFIFQYYEEEERQRGNFPDRFSGHQFPNYSSELNVNALLLGDSALYLCASSWEWGTGELFFGEGSRLTVL.

V gene TRBV14 combines with J gene TRBJ2-5; 13 bases line up with TRBD2. Germline CDR1 is SGHDN and CDR2 is FVKESK. The CDR3 contains 16 residues. The J segment lost 4 bases and the V segment lost 4 bases, leaving 6 bases of the junction unmatched. CDR3 sequence (DNA): TGTGCCAGCAGCCTGGGGACTAGCGGGAAAGGAGAGACCCAGTACTTC. It specifies CASSLGTSGKGETQYF.

The gene calls are TRBV5-1 and TRBJ2-6; TRBD1 agrees at 7 bases. The CDR3 is 15 residues long. Germline V gives CDR1 SGHRS, CDR2 YFSETQ. V lost 4 bases, J lost 3 bases, and 4 bases stayed unmatched. The CDR3 is CASSPDRVGANVLTF. CDR3 nucleotides: TGCGCCAGCAGCCCAGACAGGGTTGGGGCCAACGTCCTGACTTTC.

This clone showed up just a few times. This chain connects TRBV5-1 to TRBJ1-4, with 7 bases lining up with TRBD1. CDR1 and CDR2 from the germline V gene are SGHRS and YFSETQ. V lost 3 bases to trimming and J lost 7 bases; unmatched junction nucleotides: 9. This CDR3 is 15 amino acids long. The CDR3 nucleotides read TGCGCCAGCAGCTACGCATGGACAGGAGGTGAAAAACTGTTTTTT. It specifies CASSYAWTGGEKLFF.

The genes are TRBV6-1 and TRBJ1-2; D remains ambiguous. V lost 5 bases to trimming and J lost 8 bases, with 9 bases between them. The CDR3 totals 11 residues. Germline V gene sequence: CDR1 MNHNS, CDR2 SASEGT. CDR3 sequence: CASSFIRGYTF. In DNA, the CDR3 is TGTGCCAGCAGTTTCATAAGGGGCTACACCTTC.

This rearrangement joins TRBV19 to TRBJ1-2; D is undetermined. CDR3 length: 17 residues. Per the germline V gene, CDR1 is LNHDA and CDR2 is SQIVND (reference sequence). Trimming took 5 bases from V and 2 from J, leaving 21 bases between them. The CDR3 DNA follows: TGTGCCAGTAGTCTGCATGTAGGCGGCACCTTGAACTATGGCTACACCTTC. Residues: CASSLHVGGTLNYGYTF.

This chain connects TRBV10-3 to TRBJ1-1, with D tentatively TRBD1 (6 bases). Germline CDR1 ENHRY, CDR2 SYGVKD. CDR3 length: 15 amino acids. V was pared by 3 bases and J by 4 bases, with 15 bases between. CDR3 residues: CAISDLQGDGTEAFF. The CDR3 DNA is TGTGCCATCAGTGACTTACAGGGTGACGGCACTGAAGCTTTCTTT.